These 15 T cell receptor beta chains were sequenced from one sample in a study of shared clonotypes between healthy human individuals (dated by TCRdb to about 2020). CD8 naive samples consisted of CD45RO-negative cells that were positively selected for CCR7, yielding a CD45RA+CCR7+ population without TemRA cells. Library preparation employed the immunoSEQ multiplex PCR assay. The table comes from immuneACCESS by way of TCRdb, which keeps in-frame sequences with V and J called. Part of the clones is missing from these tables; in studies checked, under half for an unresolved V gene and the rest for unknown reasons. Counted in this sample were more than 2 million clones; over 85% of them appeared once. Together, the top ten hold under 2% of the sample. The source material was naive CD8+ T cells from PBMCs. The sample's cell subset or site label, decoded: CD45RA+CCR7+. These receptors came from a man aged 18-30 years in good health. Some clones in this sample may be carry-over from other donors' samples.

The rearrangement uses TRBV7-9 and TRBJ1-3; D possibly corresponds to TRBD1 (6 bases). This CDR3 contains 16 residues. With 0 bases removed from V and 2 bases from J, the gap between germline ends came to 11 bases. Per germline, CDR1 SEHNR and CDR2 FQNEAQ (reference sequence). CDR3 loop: CASSLALEGAGNTIYF. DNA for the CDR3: TGTGCCAGCAGCTTAGCGTTGGAGGGGGCTGGAAACACCATATATTTT.

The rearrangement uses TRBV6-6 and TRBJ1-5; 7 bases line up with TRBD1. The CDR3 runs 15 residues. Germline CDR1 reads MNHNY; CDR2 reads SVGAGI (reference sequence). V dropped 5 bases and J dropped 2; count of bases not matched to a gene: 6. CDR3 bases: TGTGCCAGCAGTGTCGACAGGGCTGGCAATCAGCCCCAGCATTTT. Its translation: CASSVDRAGNQPQHF.

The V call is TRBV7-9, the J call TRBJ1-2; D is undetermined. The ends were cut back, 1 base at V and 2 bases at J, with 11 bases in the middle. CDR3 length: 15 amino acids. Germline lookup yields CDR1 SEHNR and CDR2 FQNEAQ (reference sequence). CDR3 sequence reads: CASSLGVVGNYGYTF. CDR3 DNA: TGTGCCAGCAGCTTAGGAGTGGTGGGGAACTATGGCTACACCTTC.

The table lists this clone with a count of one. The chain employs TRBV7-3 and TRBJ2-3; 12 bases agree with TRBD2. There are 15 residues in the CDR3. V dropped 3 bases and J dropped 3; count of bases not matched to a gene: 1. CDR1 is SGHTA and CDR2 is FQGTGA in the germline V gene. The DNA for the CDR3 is TGTGCCAGCAGCTTCCTAGCGGGAGGGACAGATACGCAGTATTTT. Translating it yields CASSFLAGGTDTQYF.

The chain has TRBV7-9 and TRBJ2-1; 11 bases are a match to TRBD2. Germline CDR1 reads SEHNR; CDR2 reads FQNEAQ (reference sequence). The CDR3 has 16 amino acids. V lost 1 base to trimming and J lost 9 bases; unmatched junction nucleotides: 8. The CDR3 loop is CASSLGLAGGPLEQFF. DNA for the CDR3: TGTGCCAGCAGCTTAGGTTTAGCGGGAGGGCCGCTTGAGCAGTTCTTC.

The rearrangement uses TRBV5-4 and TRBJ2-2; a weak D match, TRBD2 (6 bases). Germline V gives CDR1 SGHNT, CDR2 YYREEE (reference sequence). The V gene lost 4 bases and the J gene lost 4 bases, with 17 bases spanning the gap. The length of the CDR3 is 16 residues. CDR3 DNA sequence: TGTGCCAGCAGCCTGTGGGGGGACGTAGGCACCGGGGAGCTGTTTTTT. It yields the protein CASSLWGDVGTGELFF.

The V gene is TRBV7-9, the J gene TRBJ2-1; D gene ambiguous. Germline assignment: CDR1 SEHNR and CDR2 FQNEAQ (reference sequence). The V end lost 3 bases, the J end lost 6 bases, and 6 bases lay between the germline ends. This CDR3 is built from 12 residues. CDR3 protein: CASSFTFNEQFF. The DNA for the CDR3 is TGTGCCAGCAGCTTTACCTTCAATGAGCAGTTCTTC.

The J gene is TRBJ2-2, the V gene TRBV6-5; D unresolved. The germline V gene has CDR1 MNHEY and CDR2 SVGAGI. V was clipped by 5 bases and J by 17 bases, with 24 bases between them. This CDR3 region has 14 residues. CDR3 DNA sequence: TGTGCCAGCAGTCCCCTCCAGGCTCAGGAGCTCATCTTTTTT. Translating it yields CASSPLQAQELIFF.

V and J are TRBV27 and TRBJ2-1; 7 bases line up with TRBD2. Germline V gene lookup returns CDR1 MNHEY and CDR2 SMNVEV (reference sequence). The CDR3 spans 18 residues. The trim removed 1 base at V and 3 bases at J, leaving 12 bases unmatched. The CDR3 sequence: CASSLYPLAELGYNEQFF. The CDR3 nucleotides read TGTGCCAGCAGTTTATATCCCCTAGCGGAGCTCGGCTACAATGAGCAGTTCTTC.

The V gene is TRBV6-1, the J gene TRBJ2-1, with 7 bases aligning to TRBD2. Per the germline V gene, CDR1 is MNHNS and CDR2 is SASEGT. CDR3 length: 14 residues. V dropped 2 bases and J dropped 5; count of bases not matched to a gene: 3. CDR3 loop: CASSEILADNEQFF. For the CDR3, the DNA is TGTGCCAGCAGTGAAATTCTAGCGGACAATGAGCAGTTCTTC.

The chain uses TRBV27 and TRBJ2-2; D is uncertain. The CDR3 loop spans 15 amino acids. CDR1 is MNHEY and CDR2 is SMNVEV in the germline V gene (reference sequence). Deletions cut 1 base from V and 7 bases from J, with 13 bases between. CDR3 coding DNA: TGTGCCAGCAGTTTATTGAGTCGAGCCGGCGGGGAGCTGTTTTTT. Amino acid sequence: CASSLLSRAGGELFF.

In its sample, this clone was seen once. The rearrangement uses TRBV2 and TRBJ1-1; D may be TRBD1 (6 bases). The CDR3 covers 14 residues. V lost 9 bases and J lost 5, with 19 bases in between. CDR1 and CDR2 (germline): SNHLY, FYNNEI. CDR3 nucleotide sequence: TGTGCCAGTCACGCTGCAAGGGGGAGTACTGAAGCTTTCTTT. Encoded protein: CASHAARGSTEAFF.

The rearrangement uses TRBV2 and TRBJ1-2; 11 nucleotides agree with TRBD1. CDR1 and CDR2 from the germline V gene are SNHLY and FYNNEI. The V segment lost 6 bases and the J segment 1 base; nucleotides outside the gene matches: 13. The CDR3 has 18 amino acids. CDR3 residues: CASSVTGTGGPYNYGYTF. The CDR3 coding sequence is TGTGCCAGCAGCGTTACCGGGACAGGGGGGCCTTATAACTATGGCTACACCTTC.

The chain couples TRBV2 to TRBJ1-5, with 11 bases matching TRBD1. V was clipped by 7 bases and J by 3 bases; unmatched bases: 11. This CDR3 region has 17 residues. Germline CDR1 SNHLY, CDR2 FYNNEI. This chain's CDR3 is CASTRDRGDLSNQPQHF. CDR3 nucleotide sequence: TGTGCCAGCACCCGGGACAGGGGGGACCTTTCCAATCAGCCCCAGCATTTT.

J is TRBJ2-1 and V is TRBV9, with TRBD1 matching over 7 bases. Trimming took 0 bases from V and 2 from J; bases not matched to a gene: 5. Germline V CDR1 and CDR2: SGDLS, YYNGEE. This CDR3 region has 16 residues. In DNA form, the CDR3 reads TGTGCCAGCAGCGTAGAATGGGGGACAGCCTACAATGAGCAGTTCTTC. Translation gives CASSVEWGTAYNEQFF.